The 28 T cell receptor beta chains in this list originate from one sample, sequenced in a study of blood T cell repertoires in COVID-19 (TCRdb year 2020). Libraries were made using the immunoSEQ multiplex PCR assay. TCRdb's version of the immuneACCESS table is confined to in-frame rearrangements and falls short of the full clone set. An unresolved V gene accounts for under half of the shortfall where checked; the remainder is of unknown origin. This sample is represented by more than 250,000 clones; just over 85% of them were singletons. Clones ranked in the top ten supply about 10% of the sample. Sequences were obtained from PBMCs or T cells enriched from blood (not recorded which). Receptor source: a woman younger than 30 who had recovered from COVID-19.

The rearrangement uses TRBV13 and TRBJ1-1, with TRBD1 as a possible D gene (6 bases). The germline CDR1 and CDR2 sequences are PRHDT and FYEKMQ (reference sequence). Trimming took off 3 bases at V and 4 bases at J, with 12 bases between the two ends. This CDR3 contains 14 residues. Written as DNA, the CDR3 is TGTGCCAGCAGCTTCGAACAGGGTAGCACTGAAGCTTTCTTT. Amino acids: CASSFEQGSTEAFF.

This clone was observed a handful of times. The rearrangement links TRBV6-5 to TRBJ1-4; D uncertain. The CDR3 is made up of 12 amino acids. The germline V gene has CDR1 MNHEY and CDR2 SVGAGI. The germline V and J ends were trimmed by 5 bases and 4 bases, with 5 bases remaining between them. The CDR3 protein is CASSPGNEKLFF. The CDR3, as DNA: TGTGCCAGCAGTCCGGGTAATGAAAAACTGTTTTTT.

The chain joins TRBV3-1 (or the pseudogene TRBV3-2) to TRBJ2-7; D unresolved. CDR3 length: 15 residues. The germline CDR1 and CDR2 sequences are LGHDT and YNNKEL (reference sequence). Trimming removed 2 bases from V and 0 bases from J, with 11 bases in between. The CDR3 spells CASSQQAGSSYEQYF. Written as DNA, the CDR3 is TGTGCCAGCAGCCAACAGGCCGGAAGCTCCTACGAGCAGTACTTC.

The chain has TRBV7-9 and TRBJ1-2; D call uncertain. CDR1 is SEHNR, CDR2 FQNEAQ, per germline (reference sequence). This CDR3 region has 14 residues. Trimming took off 2 bases at V and 4 bases at J, with 11 bases between the two ends. CDR3 residues: CASSLSPQAYGYTF. DNA for the CDR3: TGTGCCAGCAGCTTAAGTCCCCAGGCCTATGGCTACACCTTC.

This clone appeared a single time. CDR3 DNA: TGTGCCAGTGTAACGGGACTTCTAAATGAGCAGTTCTTC. Translating it yields CASVTGLLNEQFF. The genes are TRBV12-3 or TRBV12-4 and TRBJ2-1; D might be TRBD2 (6 bases). Trimming removed 9 bases from V and 7 bases from J, with 16 bases in between. CDR3 size: 13 residues.

The genes are TRBV7-9 and TRBJ2-1; D is perhaps TRBD2 (5 bases). Per germline, CDR1 SEHNR and CDR2 FQNEAQ (reference sequence). V lost 5 bases and J lost 0, with 14 bases in between. This CDR3 region has 16 residues. The CDR3 sequence is CASSPTRGSSYNEQFF. The CDR3 DNA follows: TGTGCCAGCAGCCCTACCCGGGGAAGCTCCTACAATGAGCAGTTCTTC.

In its sample, this clone was seen a few times. The chain combines TRBV3-1 (or the pseudogene TRBV3-2) with TRBJ1-2; unclear D gene. Germline CDR1 and CDR2: LGHDT and YNNKEL (reference sequence). CDR3 length equals 12 residues. V gave up 4 bases and J gave up 4 bases, with 7 bases separating them. The CDR3 is CASSPSSYGYTF. The CDR3, as DNA: TGTGCCAGCAGCCCGAGTTCCTATGGCTACACCTTC.

V gene TRBV4-1 combines with J gene TRBJ2-7; 12 bases fit TRBD2. Trimming at V came to 1 base and at J to 1 base, leaving 5 bases not matched to a gene. The germline CDR1 and CDR2 sequences are MGHRA and YSYEKL. The CDR3 runs 17 residues. The CDR3: CASSQATSGGLSYEQYF. CDR3 coding DNA: TGCGCCAGCAGCCAAGCGACTAGCGGGGGATTGTCCTACGAGCAGTACTTC.

CDR3 nucleotide sequence: TGCGCCAGCAGCCAAGATAATGGGCCGGGGCAGCCCCAGCATTTT. This gives the protein CASSQDNGPGQPQHF. The genes are TRBV4-1 and TRBJ1-5; D is undetermined. This CDR3 contains 15 residues. Per germline, CDR1 MGHRA and CDR2 YSYEKL. Trimming cost V 0 bases and J 7 bases, with 13 bases left between them.

This clone appeared once. V gene TRBV6-2 or TRBV6-3 combines with J gene TRBJ2-4; 9 nucleotides agree with TRBD1. Losses at the gene ends were 6 bases for V and 5 bases for J; bases not matched to a gene: 11. Germline V CDR1 and CDR2: MNHEY, SVGEGT. This CDR3 has 16 residues. Here the CDR3 reads CASSPAGTGYQNIQYF. The CDR3 bases are TGTGCCAGCAGCCCTGCCGGGACAGGGTACCAAAACATTCAGTACTTC.

The J gene is TRBJ1-5, the V gene TRBV2, with D perhaps matching TRBD1 (6 bases). Germline CDR1 and CDR2: SNHLY and FYNNEI. The V gene lost 6 bases and the J gene lost 1 base, with 13 bases spanning the gap. The CDR3 runs 15 residues. This chain's CDR3 is CASSGTGYSNQPQHF. DNA for the CDR3: TGTGCCAGCAGCGGCACAGGGTACAGCAATCAGCCCCAGCATTTT. Drawing the rest from reference TRBV2 and TRBJ1-5, the complete variable domain is EPEVTQTPSHQVTQMGQEVILRCVPISNHLYFYWYRQILGQKVEFLVSFYNNEISEKSEIFDDQFSVERPDGSNFTLKIRSTKLEDSAMYFCASSGTGYSNQPQHFGDGTRLSIL.

V is TRBV11-2 and J is TRBJ1-1; D unclear. This CDR3 comprises 15 residues. V was clipped by 5 bases and J by 2 bases, with 15 bases between them. Per germline, CDR1 SGHAT and CDR2 FQNNGV. The CDR3 DNA reads TGTGCCAGCAGCCGCTGTTGTGAGGATAACACTGAAGCTTTCTTT. It is translated as CASSRCCEDNTEAFF.

The V and J genes are TRBV11-2 and TRBJ2-3; perhaps TRBD2 as D (5 bases). This CDR3 is built from 13 residues. CDR1 is SGHAT, CDR2 FQNNGV, per germline. With 2 bases removed from V and 6 bases from J, the gap between germline ends came to 9 bases. CDR3 sequence reads: CASSLIVADTQYF. In nucleotides, the CDR3 is TGTGCCAGCAGCTTAATCGTAGCGGATACGCAGTATTTT.

The V gene is TRBV6-2 or TRBV6-3, the J gene TRBJ2-7; maybe TRBD1 (6 bases). V was pared by 0 bases and J by 4 bases, with 10 bases between. Germline loops: CDR1 MNHEY, CDR2 SVGEGT. This CDR3 has 14 amino acids. CDR3 DNA sequence: TGTGCCAGCAGTTACTCGGATAGGGGGTACGAGCAGTACTTC. Translation: CASSYSDRGYEQYF.

The count of this clone is one. The rearrangement joins TRBV18 to TRBJ1-3; possibly TRBD1 for D (6 bases). Germline CDR1 KGHSH, CDR2 LQKENI. Trimming pared 3 bases from V and 0 bases from J, leaving 9 bases between. The CDR3 length is 15 residues. CDR3 amino acids: CASSPRQDSGNTIYF. CDR3 bases: TGTGCCAGCTCACCGCGACAGGACTCTGGAAACACCATATATTTT.

The gene calls are TRBV30 and TRBJ2-6; the D is unclear. CDR1 is GTSNPN and CDR2 is SVGIG in the germline V gene (reference sequence). The CDR3 extends over 17 amino acids. Trimming took 5 bases from V and 0 from J, leaving 17 bases between them. The CDR3 DNA reads as TGTGCCTGGGGGTCAACCGCTACAGTCTCTGGGGCCAACGTCCTGACTTTC. This translates into CAWGSTATVSGANVLTF.

The chain uses TRBV7-6 and TRBJ2-3; TRBD2 matches 7 bases. V trimming: 4 bases; J trimming: 2 bases; junction bases outside the gene matches: 12. This CDR3 is built from 17 residues. The germline V gene encodes CDR1 SGHVS and CDR2 FNYEAQ. CDR3 protein: CASSSLPSGLSTDTQYF. As DNA, the CDR3 is TGTGCCAGCAGCTCCCTACCATCGGGACTATCCACAGATACGCAGTATTTT.

The V gene is TRBV4-1, the J gene TRBJ1-1; maybe TRBD1 (6 bases). The ends were cut back, 2 bases at V and 8 bases at J, with 15 bases in the middle. The germline CDR1 and CDR2 sequences are MGHRA and YSYEKL. CDR3 size: 14 residues. The CDR3 reads CASSQPVTQGEAFF. The CDR3 DNA is TGCGCCAGCAGCCAACCAGTTACTCAGGGGGAAGCTTTCTTT.

The chain links TRBV6-5 to TRBJ1-1, with 8 bases identical to TRBD1. Trimming took 5 bases from V and 11 from J; bases not matched to a gene: 13. In germline, CDR1 is MNHEY, CDR2 SVGAGI. This CDR3 spans 14 amino acids. This CDR3 is CASSQWTQGARAFF. The CDR3 DNA follows: TGTGCCAGCAGTCAATGGACGCAGGGGGCGCGTGCTTTCTTT.

V is TRBV5-8 and J is TRBJ2-1; D gene unclear. The CDR3 has 11 residues. V lost 2 bases to trimming and J lost 9 bases, with 6 bases between them. CDR1 is SGHTS, CDR2 YDEGEE, per germline. The chain's CDR3 is CASSFVSEQFF. The CDR3 region has the DNA TGTGCCAGCAGCTTCGTGAGTGAGCAGTTCTTC.

V and J are TRBV28 and TRBJ2-3; 7 bases fit TRBD2. CDR1 and CDR2 (germline): MDHEN, SYDVKM. After removal of 2 bases from V and 3 bases from J, the junction contained 5 bases not matched to a gene. CDR3 length: 15 residues. The CDR3 protein is CASSLQASGTDTQYF. The CDR3 DNA sequence: TGTGCCAGCAGTTTACAGGCTAGCGGAACAGATACGCAGTATTTT.

The chain employs TRBV5-1 and TRBJ1-4; D perhaps matches TRBD1 (6 bases). V lost 0 bases to trimming and J lost 6 bases, with 12 bases between them. The CDR3 sequence is 15 residues long. The germline V gene has CDR1 SGHRS and CDR2 YFSETQ. The CDR3 loop is CASSLAGRGDEKLFF. The CDR3 DNA follows: TGCGCCAGCAGCTTGGCCGGCAGGGGAGATGAAAAACTGTTTTTT.

The chain joins TRBV2 to TRBJ1-1; tentatively, D is TRBD1 (5 bases). Trimming pared 6 bases from V and 5 bases from J, leaving 19 bases between. Germline loops: CDR1 SNHLY, CDR2 FYNNEI. This CDR3 is 15 amino acids long. CDR3 nucleotide sequence: TGTGCCAGCAGCCTATCGGGGGGTCAGGAGACTGAAGCTTTCTTT. Its translation is CASSLSGGQETEAFF. The whole variable domain, filled in from reference TRBV2 and TRBJ1-1, reads EPEVTQTPSHQVTQMGQEVILRCVPISNHLYFYWYRQILGQKVEFLVSFYNNEISEKSEIFDDQFSVERPDGSNFTLKIRSTKLEDSAMYFCASSLSGGQETEAFFGQGTRLTVV.

This chain links TRBV9 with TRBJ2-1; 8 nucleotides align to TRBD2. The CDR3 spans 16 residues. Per germline, CDR1 SGDLS and CDR2 YYNGEE. Germline trimming cut 1 base from V and 3 bases from J; bases unmatched to any gene: 6. In nucleotides, the CDR3 is TGTGCCAGCAGCGTAACCGACGGGAGGGTCTACAATGAGCAGTTCTTC. This sequence encodes CASSVTDGRVYNEQFF.

The count of this clone is one. This rearrangement joins TRBV9 to TRBJ2-7; weak D call: TRBD2 (6 bases). This CDR3 is built from 14 residues. Between the trimmed V and J ends, which lost 0 bases and 8 bases, there was a span of 15 bases. Germline assignment: CDR1 SGDLS and CDR2 YYNGEE. This CDR3 is CASSVGGTVPQQYF. Here the CDR3 DNA reads TGTGCCAGCAGCGTAGGAGGGACTGTGCCCCAGCAGTACTTC. The variable domain in full, completed from reference TRBV9 and TRBJ2-7, reads DSGVTQTPKHLITATGQRVTLRCSPRSGDLSVYWYQQSLDQGLQFLIQYYNGEERAKGNILERFSAQQFPDLHSELNLSSLELGDSALYFCASSVGGTVPQQYFGPGTRLTVT.

The CDR3 DNA reads TGTGCCAGCAGCTTGGGAAGGGGGGAAGCTTTCTTT. Encoded protein: CASSLGRGEAFF. The chain employs TRBV5-6 and TRBJ1-1, with D possibly matching TRBD1 (6 bases). CDR3 length equals 12 residues. CDR1 is SGHDT and CDR2 is YYEEEE in the germline V gene. V lost 0 bases to trimming and J lost 8 bases, with 8 bases between them.

A note on this clone: In the same sample, other DNA sequences code for this CDR3. CDR3 DNA sequence: TGCGCCAGCAGCCTAGGGGGCCGGAACACTGAAGCTTTCTTT. This sequence encodes CASSLGGRNTEAFF. J is TRBJ1-1 and V is TRBV5-1, with 7 bases fitting TRBD1. The V gene's germline CDR1 is SGHRS and CDR2 YFSETQ. J lost 1 base, V lost 4 bases, and 4 bases had no gene match. The CDR3 consists of 14 residues.

The chain has TRBV9 and TRBJ1-1, with 9 bases fitting TRBD1. The CDR3 sequence is 13 residues long. V gave up 0 bases and J gave up 10 bases; unmatched junction bases: 4. Per the germline V gene, CDR1 is SGDLS and CDR2 is YYNGEE. DNA of the CDR3: TGTGCCAGCAGCGTAGGGGGACAGGGAGGAGCTTTCTTT. It yields the protein CASSVGGQGGAFF. Combining the CDR3 with reference TRBV9 and TRBJ1-1 gives the whole variable domain DSGVTQTPKHLITATGQRVTLRCSPRSGDLSVYWYQQSLDQGLQFLIQYYNGEERAKGNILERFSAQQFPDLHSELNLSSLELGDSALYFCASSVGGQGGAFFGQGTRLTVV.